This TCR beta chain was sequenced in a study of response to subunit inactivated influenza vaccine. The length of the CDR3 is 18 residues. CDR1 is SGHAT and CDR2 is FQNNGV in the germline V gene. J was trimmed by 2 bases and V by 4 bases; bases with no gene match: 7. General study results and limits: A suggestion made by the authors is that each seasonal influenza vaccination recruits few new T cells.

MiXCR, run by TCRdb on the RT-PCR reads, gives a single entry per CDR3 protein. In the table there are 500,000 to 600,000 distinct CDR3 sequences, about 10% of which are singletons. A note on this clonotype: Its antigen is undetermined.

This TCR was recovered from a man between 50 and 59 years old who received an inactivated influenza vaccine. The sequencing here drew on PBMCs from blood, taken on the day of vaccination. This chain uses TRBV11-2 with TRBJ2-3, with TRBD2 identical over 15 bases. The CDR3 nucleotides are TGTGCCAGCAGCTCGAGTAGGACTAGCGGGGGGGCCACAGATACGCAGTATTTT. It is translated as CASSSSRTSGGATDTQYF.